Presented here are 8 T cell receptor beta chains from one specimen sequenced in a study of regulatory T cells in long-lasting Graves disease. Time point in this sample: newly diagnosed GD, antithyroid drugs for less than 3 months. Construction of the TCR library relied on RNA isolated from PBMCs. Building of the TCR beta libraries involved iRepertoire HTBI primers and Arm-PCR of CDR3 regions. MiXCR, run by TCRdb on the multiplex PCR reads, gives a single entry per CDR3 protein. The table records 450,000 to 600,000 distinct CDR3 sequences, less than 15% of them present only once. These data are also associated with another study on T cells in Graves' hyperthyroidism and ophthalmopathy.

The source material was peripheral blood mononuclear cells (PBMCs), sampled at new diagnosis, from a patient treated with antithyroid drugs. Receptor source: a man aged 30-40 years with Graves disease.

This clonotype came up many times. The V call is TRBV20-1, the J call TRBJ2-7; D call uncertain. Germline lookup yields CDR1 DFQATT and CDR2 SNEGSKA (reference sequence). The CDR3 length is 14 residues. V was pared by 6 bases and J by 0 bases, with 15 bases between. The DNA of the CDR3 is TGCAGTGCCCTCCGGTCTCCTCCCTCCTACGAGCAGTACTTC. It encodes CSALRSPPSYEQYF.

V is TRBV7-9 and J is TRBJ1-3; D gene unclear. CDR1 SEHNR and CDR2 FQNEAQ come from the germline V gene (reference sequence). CDR3 size: 13 residues. V lost 8 bases and J 3 bases, leaving 11 bases between the germline ends. The CDR3 loop is CASLRTDGNTIYF. Here the CDR3 DNA reads TGTGCCAGCCTCCGGACCGATGGAAACACCATATATTTT.

V and J are TRBV4-1 and TRBJ2-1; D not resolved. Germline V gives CDR1 MGHRA, CDR2 YSYEKL. V gave up 3 bases and J gave up 7 bases, with 10 bases separating them. The CDR3 totals 13 residues. CDR3 nucleotide sequence: TGCGCCAGCAGCCATCTTACTTTTAATGAGCAGTTCTTC. The encoded protein is CASSHLTFNEQFF.

This clonotype was seen a few times. The chain has TRBV4-1 and TRBJ2-3, with 11 nucleotides matching TRBD2. The CDR3 has 16 residues. The germline gives CDR1 MGHRA, CDR2 YSYEKL. The trim removed 3 bases at V and 4 bases at J, leaving 6 bases unmatched. The chain's CDR3 is CASSQQLAGVADTQYF. The CDR3 nucleotides read TGCGCCAGCAGCCAGCAACTAGCGGGAGTGGCAGATACGCAGTATTTT.

With regard to this clonotype: A much larger clone is a single base away; this may be a read error. CDR3 sequence (DNA): TGTGCCGGCAGCCATTCGGACAGGGGGCGGTTGGAAAAACTGTTTTTT. Protein: CAGSHSDRGRLEKLFF. The chain joins TRBV5-1 to TRBJ1-4; 11 bases fit TRBD1. Looked up from germline, CDR1 is SGHRS and CDR2 is YFSETQ. CDR3 length: 16 residues.

This clonotype was counted many times. The chain employs TRBV10-3 and TRBJ2-5, with TRBD1 as a possible D gene (5 bases). The V gene lost 0 bases and the J gene lost 3 bases, with 8 bases spanning the gap. The CDR3 is 14 amino acids. In germline, CDR1 is ENHRY, CDR2 SYGVKD. CDR3 region: CAISESKGEETQYF. CDR3 DNA sequence: TGTGCCATCAGTGAGTCGAAAGGGGAAGAGACCCAGTACTTC.

The CDR3 DNA reads TGTGCCAGCAGCCTCTCGTGGTATGAGCAGTTCTTC. As protein: CASSLSWYEQFF. J is TRBJ2-1 and V is TRBV7-2; D remains unclear. The CDR3 has 12 amino acids. The germline V gene has CDR1 SGHTA and CDR2 FQGNSA. V shed 5 bases and J shed 8 bases, with 10 bases lying between them.

This clonotype showed up many times. V is TRBV29-1 and J is TRBJ2-3, with 11 bases matching TRBD2. The CDR3 runs 13 residues. Looked up from germline, CDR1 is SQVTM and CDR2 is ANQGSEA. Trimming took 8 bases from V and 5 from J; bases not matched to a gene: 6. The CDR3 loop is CSTISGRGDTQYF. As DNA, the CDR3 is TGCAGCACCATTAGCGGGAGGGGAGATACGCAGTATTTT.